This entry lists 20 T cell receptor beta chains sequenced from one sample in a study of T cell clones after liver transplantation. Profiled with immunoSEQ multiplex PCR; TCRdb holds only in-frame clones, not every one. The repertoire holds roughly 80,000 clones, with about 82% as singletons. Sequencing used CD4+ T cells from blood, obtained approximately 3.5 years after liver transplant. The receptors derive from a human patient who received a liver transplant. Some T cells may possibly be graft donor cells.

DNA of the CDR3: TGTGCCAGCAGCTCGGGACTAGCGGGTGAGCAGTTCTTC. Translated, it gives CASSSGLAGEQFF. The rearrangement joins TRBV7-2 to TRBJ2-1; 12 bases align to TRBD2. V lost 4 bases to trimming and J lost 9 bases; unmatched junction nucleotides: 1. The V gene's germline CDR1 is SGHTA and CDR2 FQGNSA. The CDR3 consists of 13 residues.

The chain carries TRBV21-1 and TRBJ1-2. TRBV21-1 is given as a pseudogene. The CDR3 runs 16 residues. The CDR3 nucleotides read TGTGCCAGCAGCAAAGGAGGGGGGCGTCTGAACTATGGCTACACCTTC. This codes for CASSKGGGRLNYGYTF.

As for this clone: Other DNA sequences from this sample encode an identical CDR3 as well. The chain recombines TRBV5-1 with TRBJ2-2; D is ambiguous. CDR1 SGHRS and CDR2 YFSETQ come from the germline V gene. The CDR3 is 13 amino acids. V gave up 1 base and J gave up 4 bases, with 5 bases separating them. The CDR3 loop reads CASSLSGTGELFF. The CDR3 DNA reads as TGCGCCAGCAGCTTGTCGGGCACCGGGGAGCTGTTTTTT.

There are a few counts of this clone. This sample includes further DNA sequences coding for the same CDR3. The V and J genes are TRBV28 and TRBJ1-3, with D perhaps matching TRBD1 (6 bases). V lost 4 bases to trimming and J lost 7 bases, with 17 bases between them. From germline, CDR1 is MDHEN and CDR2 SYDVKM. The CDR3 is 15 amino acids. The CDR3 sequence is CASSSRDKTGNTIYF. In DNA, the CDR3 is TGTGCCAGCAGTTCCCGAGACAAAACAGGGAACACCATATATTTT.

The chain employs TRBV11-2 and TRBJ1-3; D gene ambiguous. Trimming left V 7 bases short and J 8 bases short, with 24 bases between. The CDR3 spans 16 residues. The germline CDR1 and CDR2 sequences are SGHAT and FQNNGV. The DNA of the CDR3 is TGTGCCAGCACCCTAGCATTAGGCCCCTCTCGGGACACCATATATTTT. This sequence encodes CASTLALGPSRDTIYF.

This clone was found a few times. The J gene is TRBJ1-1, the V gene TRBV5-1; the D gene is possibly TRBD1 (6 bases). V was pared by 2 bases and J by 0 bases, with 17 bases between. CDR3 length: 17 amino acids. Germline CDR1 SGHRS, CDR2 YFSETQ. This chain's CDR3 is CASSFTHGGPMNTEAFF. The CDR3 DNA reads TGCGCCAGCAGCTTTACGCACGGGGGCCCTATGAACACTGAAGCTTTCTTT.

This chain uses TRBV5-1 with TRBJ2-7, with D possibly TRBD2 on 5 matching bases. V lost 4 bases, J lost 3 bases, and 8 bases lay in between. CDR1 SGHRS and CDR2 YFSETQ come from the germline V gene. CDR3 length equals 12 residues. CDR3 protein: CASSPGVYEQYF. CDR3 DNA: TGCGCCAGCAGCCCCGGGGTCTACGAGCAGTACTTC.

V usage is TRBV19 and J usage is TRBJ1-2, with 10 nucleotides matching TRBD1. Germline assignment: CDR1 LNHDA and CDR2 SQIVND (reference sequence). J gave up 8 bases and V 0 bases, and 12 bases lay outside the gene matches. The CDR3 totals 17 residues. CDR3 residues: CASSIDGTGESLRGYTF. The CDR3 DNA sequence: TGTGCCAGTAGTATAGACGGGACAGGGGAGTCTCTTCGGGGCTACACCTTC. Full variable domain (remainder filled in from reference TRBV19 and TRBJ1-2): DGGITQSPKYLFRKEGQNVTLSCEQNLNHDAMYWYRQDPGQGLRLIYYSQIVNDFQKGDIAEGYSVSREKKESFPLTVTSAQKNPTAFYLCASSIDGTGESLRGYTFGSGTRLTVV.

The chain carries TRBV7-9 and TRBJ1-1; D call uncertain. CDR3 length: 10 residues. The germline V gene encodes CDR1 SEHNR and CDR2 FQNEAQ (reference sequence). V was shortened by 5 bases and J by 8 bases, with 6 bases between the two germline ends. CDR3 protein: CASSAEEAFF. CDR3 nucleotide sequence: TGTGCCAGCAGCGCCGAGGAAGCTTTCTTT. The full variable domain, rest sourced from reference TRBV7-9 and TRBJ1-1, is DTGVSQNPRHKITKRGQNVTFRCDPISEHNRLYWYRQTLGQGPEFLTYFQNEAQLEKSRLLSDRFSAERPKGSFSTLEIQRTEQGDSAMYLCASSAEEAFFGQGTRLTVV.

This rearrangement joins TRBV5-4 to TRBJ1-1; D not resolved. With 3 bases removed from V and 0 bases from J, the gap between germline ends came to 6 bases. Germline loops: CDR1 SGHNT, CDR2 YYREEE (reference sequence). The CDR3 has 13 residues. This chain's CDR3 is CASSSRMNTEAFF. DNA of the CDR3: TGTGCCAGCAGCTCGAGAATGAACACTGAAGCTTTCTTT.

The gene calls are TRBV5-1 and TRBJ1-1, with TRBD1 identical over 7 bases. The length of the CDR3 is 15 residues. The germline V gene encodes CDR1 SGHRS and CDR2 YFSETQ. J was trimmed by 0 bases and V by 3 bases; bases with no gene match: 5. The CDR3 DNA reads as TGCGCCAGCAGCTCTTACAGGGGCATGAACACTGAAGCTTTCTTT. Translating gives CASSSYRGMNTEAFF.

CDR3 bases: TGTGCCAGCAGTTTAATCGGACAGGGGGCCAACGTCCTGACTTTC. Translation: CASSLIGQGANVLTF. The chain combines TRBV28 with TRBJ2-6; D is possibly TRBD1 (6 bases). The V gene lost 2 bases and the J gene lost 4 bases, with 9 bases spanning the gap. Germline V CDR1 and CDR2: MDHEN, SYDVKM. The CDR3 is 15 residues long.

The chain joins TRBV7-9 to TRBJ2-7, with D perhaps given as TRBD1 or TRBD2 (5 bases each). V was pared by 3 bases and J by 4 bases, with 13 bases between. The CDR3 covers 14 residues. Germline values: CDR1 SEHNR, CDR2 FQNEAQ (reference sequence). The CDR3 DNA reads TGTGCCAGCAGCTTTCCGGGACCAATTTACGAGCAGTACTTC. This codes for CASSFPGPIYEQYF.

This rearrangement joins TRBV4-1 to TRBJ2-5; perhaps TRBD2 as D (5 bases). Germline CDR1 is MGHRA and CDR2 is YSYEKL. V lost 8 bases and J 5 bases, leaving 27 bases between the germline ends. The CDR3 has 17 amino acids. The CDR3 DNA sequence: TGCGCCAGCGCACAATGGGATAGAGGCGGAGGTGGGGAGACCCAGTACTTC. It specifies CASAQWDRGGGGETQYF.

This clone came up a few times. V is TRBV19 and J is TRBJ1-1, with D possibly TRBD1 on 5 matching bases. Trimming shortened V by 4 bases and J by 5 bases, and 8 bases separated the two germline ends. This CDR3 region has 12 residues. Germline values: CDR1 LNHDA, CDR2 SQIVND (reference sequence). The CDR3 loop reads CASSNKGTEAFF. The DNA of the CDR3 is TGTGCCAGTAGTAATAAGGGGACTGAAGCTTTCTTT.

This clone occurred once. The chain combines TRBV7-9 with TRBJ1-2; 7 nucleotides match TRBD1. V was pared by 5 bases and J by 8 bases, with 8 bases of the junction left unmatched. CDR3 size: 13 residues. Germline V CDR1 and CDR2: SEHNR, FQNEAQ (reference sequence). The CDR3 spells CASSPQTGQGYTF. The CDR3 DNA is TGTGCCAGCAGCCCGCAGACAGGGCAAGGCTACACCTTC.

The rearrangement joins TRBV19 to TRBJ2-5, with TRBD2 matching over 8 bases. The CDR3 has 16 residues. CDR1 and CDR2 (germline): LNHDA, SQIVND (reference sequence). J lost 9 bases, V lost 3 bases, and 15 bases had no gene match. The CDR3 reads CASSIQLAEAGLPQYF. DNA of the CDR3: TGTGCCAGTAGTATCCAACTAGCGGAGGCCGGGTTACCCCAGTACTTC.

This clone came up a few times. Here the CDR3 DNA reads TGTGCCAGCAGTGCCGTGGCGGACTCCTACAATGAGCAGTTCTTC. Translating it yields CASSAVADSYNEQFF. This chain joins TRBV6-1 and TRBJ2-1; D uncertain. The CDR3 consists of 15 residues. Trimming took off 4 bases at V and 0 bases at J, with 10 bases between the two ends. CDR1 and CDR2 from the germline V gene are MNHNS and SASEGT.

The chain carries TRBV6-6 and TRBJ1-2; no definite D call. The V gene's germline CDR1 is MNHNY and CDR2 SVGAGI (reference sequence). The CDR3 covers 13 residues. V lost 0 bases to trimming and J lost 8 bases, with 10 bases between them. CDR3 in DNA: TGTGCCAGCAGTTACTCTGGCCTCTGGGGCTACACCTTC. Translation: CASSYSGLWGYTF.

The chain carries TRBV28 and TRBJ2-5; either TRBD1 or TRBD2 may fit D (6 bases each). CDR3 length: 16 residues. Germline assignment: CDR1 MDHEN and CDR2 SYDVKM. The V end was cut by 2 bases, the J end by 1 base, with 14 bases between. The CDR3 coding sequence is TGTGCCAGCAGTTTAAATGGAGGGGGGAGCCAAGAGACCCAGTACTTC. This gives the protein CASSLNGGGSQETQYF.